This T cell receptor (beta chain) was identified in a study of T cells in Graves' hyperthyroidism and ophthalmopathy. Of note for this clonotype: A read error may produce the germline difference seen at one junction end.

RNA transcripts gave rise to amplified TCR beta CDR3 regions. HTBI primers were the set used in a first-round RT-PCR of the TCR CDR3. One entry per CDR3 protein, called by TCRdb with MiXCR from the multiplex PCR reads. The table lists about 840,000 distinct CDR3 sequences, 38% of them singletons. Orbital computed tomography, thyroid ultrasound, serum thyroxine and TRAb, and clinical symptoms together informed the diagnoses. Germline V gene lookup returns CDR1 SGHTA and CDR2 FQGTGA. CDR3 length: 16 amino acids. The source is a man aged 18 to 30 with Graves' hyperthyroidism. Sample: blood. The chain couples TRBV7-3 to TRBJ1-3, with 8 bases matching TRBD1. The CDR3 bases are TGCGCCAGCAGCCCGCCCGGGACAGGCTCTGGAAACACCATATATTTT. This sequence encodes CASSPPGTGSGNTIYF.